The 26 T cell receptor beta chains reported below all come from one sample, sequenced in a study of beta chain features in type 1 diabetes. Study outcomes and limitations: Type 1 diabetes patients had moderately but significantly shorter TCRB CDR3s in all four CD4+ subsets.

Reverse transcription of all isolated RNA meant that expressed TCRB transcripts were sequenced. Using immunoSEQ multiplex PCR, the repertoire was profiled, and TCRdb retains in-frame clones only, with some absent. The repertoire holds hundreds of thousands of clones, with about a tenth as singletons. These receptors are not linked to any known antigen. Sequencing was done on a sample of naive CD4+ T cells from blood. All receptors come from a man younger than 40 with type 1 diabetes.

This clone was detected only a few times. CDR3 amino acids: CASSITTDTQYF. CDR3 nucleotide sequence: TGTGCCAGTAGTATAACAACAGATACGCAGTATTTT. The chain links TRBV19 to TRBJ2-3; no definite D call. There are 12 residues in the CDR3. Germline CDR1 LNHDA, CDR2 SQIVND (reference sequence). The V gene lost 2 bases and the J gene lost 3 bases, with 3 bases spanning the gap.

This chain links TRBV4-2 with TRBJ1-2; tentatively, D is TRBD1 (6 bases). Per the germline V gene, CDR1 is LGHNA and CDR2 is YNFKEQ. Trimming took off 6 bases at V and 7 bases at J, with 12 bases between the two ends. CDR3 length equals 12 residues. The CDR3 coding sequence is TGTGCCAGCAGGGGGGCCGGGCTTGGCTACACCTTC. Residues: CASRGAGLGYTF.

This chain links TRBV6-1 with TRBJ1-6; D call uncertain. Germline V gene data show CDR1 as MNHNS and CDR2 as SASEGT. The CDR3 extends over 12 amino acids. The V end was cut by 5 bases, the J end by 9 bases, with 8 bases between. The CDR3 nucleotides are TGTGCCAGCAGTCCTCCCGGTTCACCCCTCCACTTT. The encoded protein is CASSPPGSPLHF.

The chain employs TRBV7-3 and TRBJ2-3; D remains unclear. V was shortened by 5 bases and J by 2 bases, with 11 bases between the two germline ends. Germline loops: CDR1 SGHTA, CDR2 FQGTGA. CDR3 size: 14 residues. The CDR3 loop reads CASSPRRATDTQYF. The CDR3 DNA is TGTGCCAGCAGCCCAAGGAGAGCCACAGATACGCAGTATTTT. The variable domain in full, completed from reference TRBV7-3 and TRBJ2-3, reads GAGVSQTPSNKVTEKGKYVELRCDPISGHTALYWYRQSLGQGPEFLIYFQGTGAADDSGLPNDRFFAVRPEGSVSTLKIQRTERGDSAVYLCASSPRRATDTQYFGPGTRLTVL.

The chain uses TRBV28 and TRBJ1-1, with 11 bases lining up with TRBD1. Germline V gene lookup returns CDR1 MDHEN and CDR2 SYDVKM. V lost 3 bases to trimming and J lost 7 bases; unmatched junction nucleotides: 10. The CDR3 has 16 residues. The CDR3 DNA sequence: TGTGCCAGCAGTTTGATGGGACAGGGGGTTGTGGTTGAAGCTTTCTTT. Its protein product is CASSLMGQGVVVEAFF.

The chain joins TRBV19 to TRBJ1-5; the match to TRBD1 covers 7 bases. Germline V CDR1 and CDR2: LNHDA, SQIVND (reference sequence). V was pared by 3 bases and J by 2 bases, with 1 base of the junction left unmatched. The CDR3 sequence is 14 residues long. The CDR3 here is CASSIGTGNQPQHF. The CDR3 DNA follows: TGTGCCAGTAGTATTGGGACAGGCAATCAGCCCCAGCATTTT.

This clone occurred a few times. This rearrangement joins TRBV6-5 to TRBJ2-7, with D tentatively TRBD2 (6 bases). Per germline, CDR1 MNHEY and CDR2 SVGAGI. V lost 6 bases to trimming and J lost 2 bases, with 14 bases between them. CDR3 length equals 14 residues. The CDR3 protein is CASRYLPGAYEQYF. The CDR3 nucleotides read TGTGCCAGCAGGTATTTACCGGGGGCCTACGAGCAGTACTTC.

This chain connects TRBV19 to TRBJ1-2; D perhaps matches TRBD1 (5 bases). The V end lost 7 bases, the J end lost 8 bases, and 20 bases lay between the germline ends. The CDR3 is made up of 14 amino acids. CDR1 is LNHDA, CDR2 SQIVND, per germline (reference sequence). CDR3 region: CASTITGVGWGYTF. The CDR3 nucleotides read TGTGCCAGTACGATTACAGGTGTCGGCTGGGGCTACACCTTC.

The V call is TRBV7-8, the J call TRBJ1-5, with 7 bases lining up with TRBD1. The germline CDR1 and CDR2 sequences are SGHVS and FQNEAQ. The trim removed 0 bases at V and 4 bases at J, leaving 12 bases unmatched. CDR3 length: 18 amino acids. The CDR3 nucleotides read TGTGCCAGCAGCTTAGCGAGAATGGTGAGGGGGCCAAATCAGCCCCAGCATTTT. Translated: CASSLARMVRGPNQPQHF. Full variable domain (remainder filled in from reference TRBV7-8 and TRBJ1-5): GAGVSQSPRYKVAKRGQDVALRCDPISGHVSLFWYQQALGQGPEFLTYFQNEAQLDKSGLPSDRFFAERPEGSVSTLKIQRTQQEDSAVYLCASSLARMVRGPNQPQHFGDGTRLSIL.

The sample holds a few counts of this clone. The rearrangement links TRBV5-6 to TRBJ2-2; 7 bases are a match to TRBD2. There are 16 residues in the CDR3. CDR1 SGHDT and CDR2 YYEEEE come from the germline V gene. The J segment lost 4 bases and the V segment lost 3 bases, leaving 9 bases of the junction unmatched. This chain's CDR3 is CASSYGERGPTGELFF. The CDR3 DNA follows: TGTGCCAGCAGCTACGGGGAGCGGGGTCCCACCGGGGAGCTGTTTTTT. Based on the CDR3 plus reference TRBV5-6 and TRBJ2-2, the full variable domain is DAGVTQSPTHLIKTRGQQVTLRCSPKSGHDTVSWYQQALGQGPQFIFQYYEEEERQRGNFPDRFSGHQFPNYSSELNVNALLLGDSALYLCASSYGERGPTGELFFGEGSRLTVL.

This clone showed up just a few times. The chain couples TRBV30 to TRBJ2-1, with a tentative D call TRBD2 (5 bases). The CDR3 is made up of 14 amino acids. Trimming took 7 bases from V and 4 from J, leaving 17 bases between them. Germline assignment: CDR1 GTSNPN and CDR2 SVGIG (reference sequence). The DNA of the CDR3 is TGTGCCTTTGGGGTGGGGTCGGGATACAATGAGCAGTTCTTC. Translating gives CAFGVGSGYNEQFF. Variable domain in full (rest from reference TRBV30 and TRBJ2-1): SQTIHQWPATLVQPVGSPLSLECTVEGTSNPNLYWYRQAAGRGLQLLFYSVGIGQISSEVPQNLSASRPQDRQFILSSKKLLLSDSGFYLCAFGVGSGYNEQFFGPGTRLTVL.

CDR3 bases: TGTGCCAGCAGCCCGCGGGGGGCTGGTGAAAAACTGTTTTTT. Translated: CASSPRGAGEKLFF. The rearrangement uses TRBV7-2 and TRBJ1-4; tentatively, D is TRBD1 (6 bases). CDR1 is SGHTA and CDR2 is FQGNSA in the germline V gene. The CDR3 spans 14 residues. V lost 5 bases and J lost 7, with 14 bases in between.

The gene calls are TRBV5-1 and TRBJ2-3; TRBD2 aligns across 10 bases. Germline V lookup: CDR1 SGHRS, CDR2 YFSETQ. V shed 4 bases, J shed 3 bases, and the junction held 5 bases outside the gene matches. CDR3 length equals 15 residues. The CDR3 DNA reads TGCGCCAGCAGCACCGGGACTAGCGAGACAGATACGCAGTATTTT. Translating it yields CASSTGTSETDTQYF.

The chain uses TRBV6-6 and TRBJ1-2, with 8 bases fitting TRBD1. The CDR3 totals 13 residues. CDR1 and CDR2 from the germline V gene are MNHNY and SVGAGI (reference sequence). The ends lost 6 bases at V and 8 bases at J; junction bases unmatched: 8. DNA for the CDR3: TGTGCCAGCAGCCCGCAGGGGGCTACCGGCTACACCTTC. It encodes CASSPQGATGYTF.

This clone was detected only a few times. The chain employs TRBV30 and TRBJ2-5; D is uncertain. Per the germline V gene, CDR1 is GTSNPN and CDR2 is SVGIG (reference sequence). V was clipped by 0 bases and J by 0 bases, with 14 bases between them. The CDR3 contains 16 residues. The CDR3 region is CAWSVGYSPYQETQYF. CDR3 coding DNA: TGTGCCTGGAGTGTTGGGTACAGCCCGTACCAAGAGACCCAGTACTTC.

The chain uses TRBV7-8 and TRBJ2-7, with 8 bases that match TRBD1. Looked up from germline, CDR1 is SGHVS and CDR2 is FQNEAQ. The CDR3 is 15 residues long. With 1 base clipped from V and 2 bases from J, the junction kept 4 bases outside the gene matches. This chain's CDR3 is CASSLVRDRPYEQYF. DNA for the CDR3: TGTGCCAGCAGCTTAGTCCGGGACAGGCCCTACGAGCAGTACTTC.

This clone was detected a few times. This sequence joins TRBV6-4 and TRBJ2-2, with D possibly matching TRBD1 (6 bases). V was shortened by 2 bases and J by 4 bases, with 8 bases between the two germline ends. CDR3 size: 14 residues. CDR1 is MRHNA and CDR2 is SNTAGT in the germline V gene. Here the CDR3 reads CASSDKGVTGELFF. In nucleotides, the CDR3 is TGTGCCAGCAGTGACAAGGGGGTCACCGGGGAGCTGTTTTTT.

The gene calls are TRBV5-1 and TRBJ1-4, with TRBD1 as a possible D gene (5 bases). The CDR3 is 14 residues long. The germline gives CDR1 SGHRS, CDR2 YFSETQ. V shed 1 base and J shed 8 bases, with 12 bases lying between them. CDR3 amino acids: CASSLMGPEEKLFF. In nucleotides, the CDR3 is TGCGCCAGCAGCTTGATGGGGCCAGAAGAAAAACTGTTTTTT.

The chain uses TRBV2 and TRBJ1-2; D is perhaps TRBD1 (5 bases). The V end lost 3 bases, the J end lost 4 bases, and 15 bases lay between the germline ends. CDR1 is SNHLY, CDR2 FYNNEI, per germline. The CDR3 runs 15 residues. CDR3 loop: CASSDSGIRSYGYTF. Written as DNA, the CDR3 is TGTGCCAGCAGTGATTCAGGGATCAGGAGCTATGGCTACACCTTC. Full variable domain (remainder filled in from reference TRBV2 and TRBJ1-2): EPEVTQTPSHQVTQMGQEVILRCVPISNHLYFYWYRQILGQKVEFLVSFYNNEISEKSEIFDDQFSVERPDGSNFTLKIRSTKLEDSAMYFCASSDSGIRSYGYTFGSGTRLTVV.

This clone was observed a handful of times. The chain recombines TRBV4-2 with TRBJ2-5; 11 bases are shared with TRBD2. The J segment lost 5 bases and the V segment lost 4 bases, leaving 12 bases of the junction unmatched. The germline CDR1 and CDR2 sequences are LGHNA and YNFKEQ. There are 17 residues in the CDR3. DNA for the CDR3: TGTGCCAGCAGCCGATCGACTAGCGGGGCCTCGGGGGAGACCCAGTACTTC. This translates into CASSRSTSGASGETQYF.

CDR3 bases: TGTGCCAGCAGCCAATCCCTAGGGGACTCCTACGAGCAGTACTTC. This translates into CASSQSLGDSYEQYF. V gene TRBV14 combines with J gene TRBJ2-7, with D maybe TRBD1 (5 bases). Trimming took 2 bases from V and 0 from J, leaving 11 bases between them. CDR1 and CDR2 (germline): SGHDN, FVKESK. The CDR3 is made up of 15 amino acids.

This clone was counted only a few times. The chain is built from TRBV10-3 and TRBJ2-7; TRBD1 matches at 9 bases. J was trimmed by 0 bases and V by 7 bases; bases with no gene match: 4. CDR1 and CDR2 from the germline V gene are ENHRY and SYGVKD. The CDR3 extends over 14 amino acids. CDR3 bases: TGTGCCATCACCGCGACAGGGGGCTCCTACGAGCAGTACTTC. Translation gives CAITATGGSYEQYF.

The CDR3 loop is CASSPGQGKETQYF. CDR3 bases: TGTGCCAGCAGCCCAGGACAGGGGAAAGAGACCCAGTACTTC. V usage is TRBV5-4 and J usage is TRBJ2-5; 9 bases fit TRBD1. CDR1 SGHNT and CDR2 YYREEE come from the germline V gene (reference sequence). The CDR3 runs 14 residues. J was trimmed by 3 bases and V by 4 bases; bases with no gene match: 4.

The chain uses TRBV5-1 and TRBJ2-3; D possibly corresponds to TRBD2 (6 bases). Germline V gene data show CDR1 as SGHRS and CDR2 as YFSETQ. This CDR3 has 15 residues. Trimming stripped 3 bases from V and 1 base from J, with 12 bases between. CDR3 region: CASSSEGPRTDTQYF. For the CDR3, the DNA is TGCGCCAGCAGCTCGGAGGGACCCCGCACAGATACGCAGTATTTT.

CDR3 sequence: CASSLQEGTPYNEQFF. DNA of the CDR3: TGTGCCAGCAGCTTACAAGAGGGGACACCGTACAATGAGCAGTTCTTC. V gene TRBV7-2 combines with J gene TRBJ2-1, with D possibly being TRBD1 (6 bases). Germline loops: CDR1 SGHTA, CDR2 FQGNSA. The CDR3 contains 16 residues. V was trimmed by 2 bases and J by 4 bases, leaving 15 bases between them.

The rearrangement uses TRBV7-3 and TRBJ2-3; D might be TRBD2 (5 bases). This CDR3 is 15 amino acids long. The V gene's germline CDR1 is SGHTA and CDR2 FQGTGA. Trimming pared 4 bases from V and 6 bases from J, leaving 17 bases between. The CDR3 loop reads CASSSAPDLRDTQYF. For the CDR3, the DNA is TGTGCCAGCAGCTCTGCACCGGACTTAAGGGATACGCAGTATTTT.